Shown below are 18 T cell receptor beta chains from a single sample sequenced in a study of identical twins. One entry per CDR3 protein, called by TCRdb with MiXCR from the 5' RACE reads. Of 1.5 million to 2 million distinct CDR3 sequences detected, roughly 35% appear once; the ten largest clones hold about 0.27%. Sequenced sample: cord blood. The receptors were gathered from a newborn girl in good health.

The V gene is TRBV12-3 or TRBV12-4, the J gene TRBJ2-7; a weak D match, TRBD1 (6 bases). The ends were cut back, 4 bases at V and 3 bases at J, with 10 bases in the middle. CDR3 length: 13 amino acids. The CDR3 here is CASSSEGGYEQYF. CDR3 nucleotide sequence: TGTGCCAGCAGTTCGGAAGGGGGCTACGAGCAGTACTTC.

V gene TRBV5-1 combines with J gene TRBJ2-5, with D uncertain. The germline gives CDR1 SGHRS, CDR2 YFSETQ. The V end lost 5 bases, the J end lost 5 bases, and 16 bases lay between the germline ends. This CDR3 region has 14 residues. CDR3 region: CASSFDLHWETQYF. The CDR3 bases are TGCGCCAGCAGTTTCGACCTCCATTGGGAGACCCAGTACTTC.

The rearrangement joins TRBV12-3 or TRBV12-4 to TRBJ1-4, with TRBD1 identical over 8 bases. Losses at the gene ends were 3 bases for V and 7 bases for J; bases not matched to a gene: 4. CDR3 length: 14 residues. CDR3 region: CASSLKDRVEKLFF. The CDR3 region has the DNA TGTGCCAGCAGTTTGAAGGACAGGGTTGAAAAACTGTTTTTT.

V gene TRBV6-9 combines with J gene TRBJ2-7; D is unclear. The CDR3 is 10 amino acids. The germline gives CDR1 MNHGY, CDR2 SVAAGI. The V end was cut by 10 bases, the J end by 12 bases, with 16 bases between. The CDR3 coding sequence is TGTGCCATATACGCCGGATGCCTGTACTTC. It yields the protein CAIYAGCLYF.

This clonotype showed up just a few times. A junction boundary mismatches the germline segment, possibly from a read error. The chain combines TRBV7-7 with TRBJ2-7, with 9 bases lining up with TRBD2. This CDR3 comprises 16 residues. Germline CDR1 SSHAT, CDR2 FNYEAQ (reference sequence). Written as DNA, the CDR3 is TGTGCTAGCAGCTCACCCACTAGCGGGTCCTGCTACGAGCAGTACTTC. Protein: CASSSPTSGSCYEQYF.

This clonotype was recorded once. This chain links TRBV6-6 with TRBJ1-5; D gene ambiguous. The CDR3 runs to 15 residues. Per germline, CDR1 MNHNY and CDR2 SVGAGI (reference sequence). Trimming took off 5 bases at V and 3 bases at J, with 14 bases between the two ends. The CDR3 DNA reads TGTGCCAGCAGTGACCGGCAAAGCCTCAATCAGCCCCAGCATTTT. Translated: CASSDRQSLNQPQHF.

A few counts support this clonotype. This chain links TRBV2 with TRBJ2-7, with TRBD2 matching over 11 bases. V was pared by 7 bases and J by 3 bases, with 8 bases of the junction left unmatched. Germline assignment: CDR1 SNHLY and CDR2 FYNNEI. The CDR3 is 15 amino acids. The DNA for the CDR3 is TGTGCCAGCACCCCGACTAGCGGGGACCACTACGAGCAGTACTTC. Residues: CASTPTSGDHYEQYF.

The chain employs TRBV6-5 and TRBJ1-1; no clear D gene. The CDR3 has 12 residues. Trimming took off 6 bases at V and 8 bases at J, with 13 bases between the two ends. Germline values: CDR1 MNHEY, CDR2 SVGAGI. CDR3 protein: CASSLMAGEAFF. In DNA, the CDR3 is TGTGCCAGCAGCCTCATGGCGGGGGAAGCTTTCTTT.

This clonotype was seen only a few times. The chain carries TRBV9 and TRBJ2-2, with 13 bases aligning to TRBD2. The CDR3 runs to 17 residues. Germline lookup yields CDR1 SGDLS and CDR2 YYNGEE. V lost 4 bases to trimming and J lost 3 bases; unmatched junction nucleotides: 6. CDR3 in DNA: TGTGCCAGCAGCCTGCACGGACTAGCGGGGGACACCGGGGAGCTGTTTTTT. It codes for CASSLHGLAGDTGELFF.

This rearrangement joins TRBV20-1 to TRBJ1-5, with TRBD1 as a possible D gene (6 bases). Germline V CDR1 and CDR2: DFQATT, SNEGSKA (reference sequence). The CDR3 is 16 residues long. The germline V and J ends were trimmed by 5 bases and 0 bases, with 17 bases remaining between them. CDR3 region: CSASHRDSPSNQPQHF. The DNA for the CDR3 is TGCAGTGCTTCCCACAGGGATTCACCTAGCAATCAGCCCCAGCATTTT.

This clonotype was found many times. The rearrangement joins TRBV6-2 or TRBV6-3 to TRBJ2-4; 7 positions agree with TRBD2. The end of the DNA is better explained by TRBJ2-7, so the J call may be wrong. The CDR3 loop spans 13 amino acids. From germline, CDR1 is MNHEY and CDR2 SVGEGT. CDR3 in DNA: TGTGCCAGCAGTTACCGACTAGCTCACGAGCAGTACTTC. It codes for CASSYRLAHEQYF.

This clonotype was picked up many times. The CDR3 region has the DNA TGTGCCAGCACCCCGGGACAGGGCTCCTACGAGCAGTACTTC. It is translated as CASTPGQGSYEQYF. V is TRBV21-1 and J is TRBJ2-7; the table's D call, TRBD1, was not checked against the DNA. TRBV21-1 is listed as a pseudogene. The length of the CDR3 is 14 residues.

The genes are TRBV7-8 and TRBJ2-7; 13 bases align to TRBD2. The CDR3 totals 16 residues. V was pared by 1 base and J by 4 bases, with 4 bases of the junction left unmatched. Germline V gene lookup returns CDR1 SGHVS and CDR2 FQNEAQ. The CDR3 loop is CASSLEGLAGAYEQYF. The DNA for the CDR3 is TGTGCCAGCAGCTTAGAAGGACTAGCGGGAGCGTACGAGCAGTACTTC.

Only a few counts were recorded for this clonotype. This chain uses TRBV5-1 with TRBJ2-1; D unclear. The J call is uncertain, as TRBJ2-7 better fits the DNA end. Germline V lookup: CDR1 SGHRS, CDR2 YFSETQ. This CDR3 has 15 amino acids. DNA for the CDR3: TGCGCCAGCAGCTTGGCCACAGCTACCTACAATGAGCAGTACTTC. Protein sequence: CASSLATATYNEQYF.

The V gene is TRBV20-1, the J gene TRBJ2-3; the D is unclear. The CDR3 sequence is 8 residues long. Germline CDR1 DFQATT, CDR2 SNEGSKA (reference sequence). The V gene lost 0 bases and the J gene lost 14 bases, with 3 bases spanning the gap. The CDR3 nucleotides read TGCAGTGCTAGAGATTCGTATTTT. Its translation: CSARDSYF.

The rearrangement joins TRBV20-1 to TRBJ1-2; 9 positions agree with TRBD1. Germline V gene data show CDR1 as DFQATT and CDR2 as SNEGSKA (reference sequence). V shed 6 bases and J 5 bases; nucleotides not matched to a gene: 4. The CDR3 is 12 amino acids. CDR3 loop: CSAQDRGYGYTF. CDR3 DNA: TGCAGTGCCCAAGACAGGGGGTATGGCTACACCTTC.

This clonotype was recorded many times. The V and J genes are TRBV6-5 and TRBJ2-7, with D unclear. V shed 0 bases and J shed 5 bases, with 20 bases lying between them. Germline V lookup: CDR1 MNHEY, CDR2 SVGAGI. CDR3 size: 17 residues. CDR3 sequence reads: CASSYSFRLGNIDEQYF. CDR3 coding DNA: TGTGCCAGCAGTTACTCTTTTCGGTTGGGTAATATCGACGAGCAGTACTTC.

The chain couples TRBV20-1 to TRBJ2-7, with D perhaps matching TRBD2 (5 bases). This CDR3 is 12 amino acids long. Germline V gene lookup returns CDR1 DFQATT and CDR2 SNEGSKA (reference sequence). Trimming shortened V by 6 bases and J by 5 bases, and 14 bases separated the two germline ends. The CDR3 DNA reads as TGCAGTGCCACCCGGGATTCCCACGAGCAGTACTTC. Residues: CSATRDSHEQYF.